Shown below are 9 T cell receptor beta chains from a single sample sequenced in a study of T cells in localized non-small cell lung cancer. Profiling relied on immunoSEQ multiplex PCR, and the TCRdb table lists in-frame clones only, not all of them. The data contain around 8,000 clones, 23% of them singletons. Sequences were derived from lung tumor tissue, sampled before any cancer treatment. The receptors shown here come from a man between 35 and 75 years old with stage III squamous cell lung carcinoma.

In its sample, this clone was seen a few times. The V gene is TRBV6-8, the J gene TRBJ2-5; D is undetermined. The V end lost 6 bases, the J end lost 0 bases, and 11 bases lay between the germline ends. The germline gives CDR1 MNHGY, CDR2 SAAAGT. This CDR3 has 14 amino acids. In DNA, the CDR3 is TGTGCCAGCAGACTCCTGGGATACCAAGAGACCCAGTACTTC. It yields the protein CASRLLGYQETQYF.

This clone was seen more than once but under ten times. The chain uses TRBV9 and TRBJ2-2, with D hard to call. The germline V gene encodes CDR1 SGDLS and CDR2 YYNGEE. This CDR3 has 13 residues. Trimming removed 1 base at V and 5 bases at J, with 6 bases between. CDR3 in amino acids: CASSVRRTGELFF. The DNA for the CDR3 is TGTGCCAGCAGCGTACGTCGAACCGGGGAGCTGTTTTTT.

The rearrangement uses TRBV6-8 and TRBJ2-7; unclear D gene. From germline, CDR1 is MNHGY and CDR2 SAAAGT. Between the trimmed V and J ends, which lost 8 bases and 0 bases, there was a span of 11 bases. This CDR3 contains 13 residues. CDR3 in amino acids: CASGQVFSYEQYF. The DNA for the CDR3 is TGTGCCAGCGGGCAGGTATTCTCCTACGAGCAGTACTTC.

This clone was found a few times. The chain recombines TRBV30 with TRBJ1-6, with D hard to call. This CDR3 has 13 residues. Trimming pared 1 base from V and 7 bases from J, leaving 8 bases between. CDR1 and CDR2 (germline): GTSNPN, SVGIG (reference sequence). CDR3 coding DNA: TGTGCCTGGAGTGCTGGGTCAAATTCACCCCTCCACTTT. It is translated as CAWSAGSNSPLHF.

This clone was detected only a few times. The J gene is TRBJ1-4, the V gene TRBV11-3; the D is unclear. Germline CDR1 and CDR2: SGHNT and YENEEA. Deletions cut 1 base from V and 3 bases from J, with 6 bases between. There are 14 residues in the CDR3. DNA for the CDR3: TGTGCCAGCAGCTTAGTCATTGCTAATGAAAAACTGTTTTTT. Protein: CASSLVIANEKLFF. The full variable domain, in which reference TRBV11-3 and TRBJ1-4 provide the parts outside the CDR3, is EAGVVQSPRYKIIEKKQPVAFWCNPISGHNTLYWYLQNLGQGPELLIRYENEEAVDDSQLPKDRFSAERLKGVDSTLKIQPAELGDSAVYLCASSLVIANEKLFFGSGTQLSVL.

This clone was counted between two and nine times. CDR3 region: CASRVGSDTQYF. CDR3 in DNA: TGTGCCAGCAGGGTGGGGAGCGATACCCAGTACTTC. The V call is TRBV9, the J call TRBJ2-5, with a weak D call TRBD2 (5 bases). Germline V CDR1 and CDR2: SGDLS, YYNGEE. The CDR3 length is 12 residues. The V end was cut by 5 bases, the J end by 8 bases, with 13 bases between. Combining the CDR3 with reference TRBV9 and TRBJ2-5 gives the whole variable domain DSGVTQTPKHLITATGQRVTLRCSPRSGDLSVYWYQQSLDQGLQFLIQYYNGEERAKGNILERFSAQQFPDLHSELNLSSLELGDSALYFCASRVGSDTQYFGPGTRLLVL.

This chain links TRBV6-8 with TRBJ2-7; the D is unclear. This CDR3 contains 16 residues. V lost 5 bases and J lost 2, with 19 bases in between. CDR1 is MNHGY and CDR2 is SAAAGT in the germline V gene. The CDR3 protein is CASSTIGMTATYEQYF. The CDR3, as DNA: TGTGCCAGCAGTACTATAGGCATGACGGCAACCTACGAGCAGTACTTC.

The table lists this clone with a few counts. The CDR3 region has the DNA TGTGCCAGCACCTCGTGGGGACTAGCGGGACCCTCCTACGAGCAGTACTTC. Translating it yields CASTSWGLAGPSYEQYF. This chain uses TRBV12-5 with TRBJ2-7, with TRBD2 matching 13 bases. CDR1 is LGHNT, CDR2 FRNRAP, per germline. The length of the CDR3 is 17 residues. Based on the CDR3 plus reference TRBV12-5 and TRBJ2-7, the full variable domain is DARVTQTPRHKVTEMGQEVTMRCQPILGHNTVFWYRQTMMQGLELLAYFRNRAPLDDSGMPKDRFSAEMPDATLATLKIQPSEPRDSAVYFCASTSWGLAGPSYEQYFGPGTRLTVT.

V and J are TRBV28 and TRBJ1-5, with a weak D call TRBD1 (6 bases). V lost 2 bases and J lost 4, with 9 bases in between. The CDR3 is 14 amino acids. The germline gives CDR1 MDHEN, CDR2 SYDVKM. The CDR3: CASSLGGTNQPQHF. The CDR3 DNA reads TGTGCCAGCAGTTTAGGCGGGACAAATCAGCCCCAGCATTTT.